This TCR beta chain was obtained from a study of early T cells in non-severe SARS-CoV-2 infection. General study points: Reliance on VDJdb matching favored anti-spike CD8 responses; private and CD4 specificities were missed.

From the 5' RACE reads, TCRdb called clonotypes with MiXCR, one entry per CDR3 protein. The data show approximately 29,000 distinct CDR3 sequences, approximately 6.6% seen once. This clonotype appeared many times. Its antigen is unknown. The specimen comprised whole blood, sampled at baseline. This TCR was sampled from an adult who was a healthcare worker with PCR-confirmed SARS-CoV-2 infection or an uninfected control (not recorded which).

The CDR3 DNA follows: TGTGCCAGCAGTTTAATGCGGAACACCGGGGAGCTGTTTTTT. Translated: CASSLMRNTGELFF. The chain uses TRBV12-3 or TRBV12-4 and TRBJ2-2, with D unclear. With 2 bases removed from V and 1 base from J, the gap between germline ends came to 5 bases. This CDR3 comprises 14 residues.